At least ten counts were recorded for the clone carrying this T cell receptor (beta chain). Antigen specificity is unknown. Built from TCR beta cDNA, the libraries had unique molecular identifiers in them. Via MiXCR, TCRdb re-called the PCR reads, giving one row per CDR3 protein. The sample holds roughly 570,000 distinct CDR3 sequences, around 36% seen once. Germline V gives CDR1 SGHAT, CDR2 FQNNGV. The CDR3 covers 18 residues. Trimming pared 5 bases from V and 8 bases from J, leaving 30 bases between. The sample comes from a study of post-analysis software for immune sequencing data. Study-level results: TRBV segments more frequent in patients than in controls numbered several and included TRBV5-6, TRBV5-1 and TRBV20-1.

This receptor was taken from a girl between 2 and 17 years old with multiple sclerosis. The specimen sequenced was blood. The V and J genes are TRBV11-2 and TRBJ1-2; D is possibly TRBD1 (6 bases). The CDR3 nucleotides are TGTGCCAGCAGCCCCCCCATAATTGTCGGACAGAGCCGCTTGGGCTACACCTTC. Translating gives CASSPPIIVGQSRLGYTF.